The T cell receptor beta chain described here comes from a study of blood T cell repertoires in COVID-19. On the study more broadly: The study drew acute and convalescent COVID-19 samples from the United States, Italy and Spain.

V gave up 6 bases and J gave up 4 bases; unmatched junction bases: 9. This CDR3 comprises 16 residues. Germline V CDR1 and CDR2: LNHDA, SQIVND (reference sequence). Assay: immunoSEQ multiplex PCR; the TCRdb copy retains only in-frame clones and omits some. The repertoire consists of 250,000 to 400,000 clones, with around 90% occurring once and the leading ten covering 2.9%. This receptor was obtained from a woman in her twenties or thirties with COVID-19, enrolled during active disease. The chain links TRBV19 to TRBJ2-1, with 10 positions matching TRBD2. Sample: peripheral blood. This CDR3 reads CASRDRLAGLYNEQFF. The CDR3 DNA reads TGTGCCAGTAGGGACCGACTAGCGGGTTTATACAATGAGCAGTTCTTC.